This TCR beta chain is from a study of blood T cell repertoires in COVID-19. On the study more broadly: The study drew acute and convalescent COVID-19 samples from the United States, Italy and Spain. PBMCs, B-cell-depleted T cells, or T cells were the source of the cDNA or gDNA that made up the material.

The Seattle patients joined while their infection was active and were tracked longitudinally afterward. The V gene's germline CDR1 is SGHNT and CDR2 YENEEA. J was trimmed by 4 bases and V by 7 bases; bases with no gene match: 7. CDR3 size: 14 residues. Authors' methods: Amplification with reference gene primers provided the estimates of nucleated cell counts. Data came from immunoSEQ multiplex PCR; TCRdb stores just in-frame clones and leaves some out. V and J calls and clone size are given by that table; D and trimming were obtained from the DNA. The table records about 420,000 clones, approximately 90% of them present only once.

Sequenced material: peripheral blood. The receptor was isolated from a man aged 18 to 30 with COVID-19, enrolled during active disease. The chain has TRBV11-3 and TRBJ2-1; 7 bases align to TRBD2. The CDR3 DNA reads as TGTGCCAGCAACGGGGGAGGGTCTTACAATGAGCAGTTCTTC. Its protein is CASNGGGSYNEQFF. Based on the CDR3 plus reference TRBV11-3 and TRBJ2-1, the full variable domain is EAGVVQSPRYKIIEKKQPVAFWCNPISGHNTLYWYLQNLGQGPELLIRYENEEAVDDSQLPKDRFSAERLKGVDSTLKIQPAELGDSAVYLCASNGGGSYNEQFFGPGTRLTVL.